The 10 T cell receptor beta chains below all came from one sample that was sequenced in a study of human T cells and chemical hapten exposure. MiXCR, applied by TCRdb to the RACE reads, yields one record per CDR3 protein. The repertoire holds roughly 190,000 distinct CDR3 sequences, with approximately 20% as singletons. Indicated time point: patch test 1, 2 weeks after DPC sensitization. As to treatment: therapeutic diphenylcyclopropenone sensitization with weekly scalp DPC. This material consisted of whole blood, taken in connection with sensitization to the hapten diphenylcyclopropenone (DPC). All receptors derive from a woman aged 50 to 60 with alopecia areata. Some clones in this sample may be carry-over from other donors' samples.

This clonotype was observed a few times. The V and J genes are TRBV2 and TRBJ2-4; no reliable D call. Per germline, CDR1 SNHLY and CDR2 FYNNEI. CDR3 length: 14 residues. The V gene lost 7 bases and the J gene lost 4 bases, with 14 bases spanning the gap. The chain's CDR3 is CASTLDGGKNIQYF. DNA for the CDR3: TGTGCCAGCACCCTGGATGGCGGTAAAAACATTCAGTACTTC.

This chain joins TRBV28 and TRBJ2-3, with 12 bases matching TRBD1. Germline V gives CDR1 MDHEN, CDR2 SYDVKM. The CDR3 runs to 15 residues. Losses at the gene ends were 6 bases for V and 5 bases for J; bases not matched to a gene: 6. CDR3 loop: CASRPGTGGRDTQYF. Here the CDR3 DNA reads TGTGCCAGCAGGCCCGGGACAGGGGGCCGAGATACGCAGTATTTT.

This chain joins TRBV29-1 and TRBJ1-5; 8 bases fit TRBD1. The CDR3 is made up of 13 amino acids. The J segment lost 2 bases and the V segment lost 5 bases, leaving 2 bases of the junction unmatched. Germline V lookup: CDR1 SQVTM, CDR2 ANQGSEA. The CDR3 here is CSVSGGRNQPQHF. The CDR3, as DNA: TGCAGCGTTTCAGGGGGCCGCAATCAGCCCCAGCATTTT.

This clonotype has only one observation. J is TRBJ1-1 and V is TRBV5-1; no definite D call. Trimming removed 4 bases at V and 0 bases at J, with 10 bases between. Germline-derived CDR1 and CDR2 are SGHRS and YFSETQ. This CDR3 region has 14 residues. The CDR3 reads CASSPEVLNTEAFF. As DNA, the CDR3 is TGCGCCAGCAGCCCCGAAGTTCTGAACACTGAAGCTTTCTTT.

V usage is TRBV20-1 and J usage is TRBJ2-1; TRBD2 matches 7 bases. Germline CDR1 reads DFQATT; CDR2 reads SNEGSKA (reference sequence). The CDR3 sequence is 13 residues long. V gave up 5 bases and J gave up 6 bases; unmatched junction bases: 7. The CDR3: CSAYSGTTNEQFF. The CDR3 DNA reads as TGCAGTGCTTACTCCGGGACTACCAATGAGCAGTTCTTC.

This clonotype was observed a handful of times. This sequence joins TRBV29-1 and TRBJ1-1, with a weak D call TRBD1 (5 bases). V shed 5 bases and J shed 5 bases, with 12 bases lying between them. Per germline, CDR1 SQVTM and CDR2 ANQGSEA. The length of the CDR3 is 12 residues. CDR3 sequence reads: CSVTQGGTEAFF. The CDR3 DNA reads TGCAGCGTTACTCAGGGAGGGACTGAAGCTTTCTTT.

There are a few counts of this clonotype. V and J are TRBV10-1 and TRBJ2-1; perhaps TRBD2 as D (6 bases). Germline V gives CDR1 WNHNN, CDR2 SYGVQD (reference sequence). The CDR3 length is 13 residues. Deletions cut 6 bases from V and 9 bases from J, with 15 bases between. This CDR3 is CASSPLAFGEQFF. The CDR3 DNA is TGCGCCAGCAGCCCCCTAGCGTTCGGTGAGCAGTTCTTC.

This clonotype was picked up a small number of times. CDR3 sequence reads: CASSLAGTGANVLTF. The CDR3 nucleotides are TGTGCCAGCAGCTTGGCGGGGACTGGGGCCAACGTCCTGACTTTC. The V and J genes are TRBV11-3 and TRBJ2-6; possible D gene TRBD2, 6 bases. Germline V gene sequence: CDR1 SGHNT, CDR2 YENEEA. V gave up 3 bases and J gave up 2 bases, with 8 bases separating them. This CDR3 contains 15 residues.

V and J are TRBV29-1 and TRBJ2-1; TRBD2 aligns across 10 bases. With V trimmed by 1 base and J by 9 bases, 6 bases remained unmatched. The CDR3 loop spans 14 amino acids. Per the germline V gene, CDR1 is SQVTM and CDR2 is ANQGSEA. This CDR3 is CSVEGPSGRGEQFF. CDR3 nucleotide sequence: TGCAGCGTTGAAGGGCCTAGCGGGAGAGGTGAGCAGTTCTTC.

The chain has TRBV5-1 and TRBJ2-2; 10 nucleotides align to TRBD2. This CDR3 contains 15 residues. Germline V gene lookup returns CDR1 SGHRS and CDR2 YFSETQ. V shed 4 bases and J 1 base; nucleotides not matched to a gene: 1. CDR3 nucleotide sequence: TGCGCCAGCAGCCAGCGGGAGGGGAACACCGGGGAGCTGTTTTTT. It specifies CASSQREGNTGELFF.